This T cell receptor (beta chain) is drawn from a study of shared clonotypes between healthy human individuals. V lost 6 bases and J 0 bases, leaving 9 bases between the germline ends. The CDR3 is made up of 14 amino acids. Germline CDR1 reads SNHLY; CDR2 reads FYNNEI. The protocol was immunoSEQ multiplex PCR, while the TCRdb copy is restricted to in-frame clones and leaves out a portion. The sample holds some 2,000,000 clones, around 95% seen once. The study separated CD4+ cells into CD45RA+ naive and CD45RA-negative memory subsets. Details on this clone: In the same sample, other DNA sequences code for this CDR3.

This TCR derives from a man younger than 35 in good health. The sequencing sample was made of naive CD4+ T cells sorted from blood. Stated subset: CD45RA+ positively selected. V gene TRBV2 combines with J gene TRBJ1-5; possibly TRBD1 for D (6 bases). CDR3 region: CASSGQLSNQPQHF. CDR3 sequence (DNA): TGTGCCAGCAGCGGACAGCTTAGCAATCAGCCCCAGCATTTT.